The count of the clone carrying this T cell receptor beta chain is one. Assay: immunoSEQ multiplex PCR; the TCRdb copy retains only in-frame clones and omits some. The sample lists a few hundred thousand clones; about 90% were seen once. This sample was included in a study of blood T cell repertoires in COVID-19. Background on the study: The United States, Italy and Spain were the sources of the acute and convalescent COVID-19 samples.

Researchers sorted participants into cohorts using their self-reported clinical history. This clonotype was sampled from a woman in her 50s in a cohort exposed to, infected with or recovered from COVID-19 (not recorded which). Sequencing input: PBMCs or T cells enriched from blood (not recorded which).

The CDR3 sequence is CASSLVGAETQYF. Here the CDR3 DNA reads TGTGCCAGCAGCTTAGTAGGGGCTGAGACCCAGTACTTC. The gene calls are TRBV7-3 and TRBJ2-5; TRBD1 might be the D (5 bases). The CDR3 totals 13 residues. Germline CDR1 is SGHTA and CDR2 is FQGTGA. V gave up 2 bases and J gave up 5 bases, with 9 bases separating them.